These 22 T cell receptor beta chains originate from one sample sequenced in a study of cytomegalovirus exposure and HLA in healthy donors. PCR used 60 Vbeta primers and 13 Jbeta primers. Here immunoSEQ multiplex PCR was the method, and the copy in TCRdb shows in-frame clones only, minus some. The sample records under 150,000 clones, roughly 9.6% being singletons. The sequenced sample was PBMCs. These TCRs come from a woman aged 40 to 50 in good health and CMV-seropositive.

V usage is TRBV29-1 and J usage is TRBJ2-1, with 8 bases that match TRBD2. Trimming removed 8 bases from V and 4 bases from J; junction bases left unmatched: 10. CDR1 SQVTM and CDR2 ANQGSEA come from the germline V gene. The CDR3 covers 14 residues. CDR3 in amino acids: CSSAGTRRYNEQFF. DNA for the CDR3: TGCAGCAGTGCGGGGACTAGAAGATACAATGAGCAGTTCTTC.

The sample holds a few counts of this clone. CDR3 sequence: CASSETRERAFF. The CDR3 DNA sequence: TGTGCCAGCAGTGAAACAAGGGAGAGAGCTTTCTTT. The chain combines TRBV6-1 with TRBJ1-1, with D uncertain. The CDR3 contains 12 residues. Germline V gives CDR1 MNHNS, CDR2 SASEGT. Between the trimmed V and J ends, which lost 2 bases and 10 bases, there was a span of 11 bases.

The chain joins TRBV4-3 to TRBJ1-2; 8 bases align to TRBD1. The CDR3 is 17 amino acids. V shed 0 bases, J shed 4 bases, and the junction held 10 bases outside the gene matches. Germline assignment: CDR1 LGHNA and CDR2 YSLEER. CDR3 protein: CASSQEGLTGQVYGYTF. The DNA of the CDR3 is TGCGCCAGCAGCCAAGAAGGCTTAACGGGACAGGTCTATGGCTACACCTTC.

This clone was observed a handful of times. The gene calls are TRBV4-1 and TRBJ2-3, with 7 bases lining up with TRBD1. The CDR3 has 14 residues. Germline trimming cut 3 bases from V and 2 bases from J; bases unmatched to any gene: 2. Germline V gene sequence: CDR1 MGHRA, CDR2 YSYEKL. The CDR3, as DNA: TGCGCCAGCAGCCACGACAGGGTCACAGATACGCAGTATTTT. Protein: CASSHDRVTDTQYF.

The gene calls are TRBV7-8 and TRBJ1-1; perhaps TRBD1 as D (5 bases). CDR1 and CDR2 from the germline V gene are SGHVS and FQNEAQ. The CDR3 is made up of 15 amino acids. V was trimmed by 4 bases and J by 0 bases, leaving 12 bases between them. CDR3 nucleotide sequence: TGTGCCAGCAGCTGGGCGGGACTCCTGAACACTGAAGCTTTCTTT. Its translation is CASSWAGLLNTEAFF.

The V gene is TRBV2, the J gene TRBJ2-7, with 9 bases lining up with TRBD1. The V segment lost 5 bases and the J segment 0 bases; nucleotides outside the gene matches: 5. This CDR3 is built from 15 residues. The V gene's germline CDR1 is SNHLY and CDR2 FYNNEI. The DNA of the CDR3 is TGTGCCAGCAGTACCGGGACAGGGCACTCCTACGAGCAGTACTTC. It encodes CASSTGTGHSYEQYF.

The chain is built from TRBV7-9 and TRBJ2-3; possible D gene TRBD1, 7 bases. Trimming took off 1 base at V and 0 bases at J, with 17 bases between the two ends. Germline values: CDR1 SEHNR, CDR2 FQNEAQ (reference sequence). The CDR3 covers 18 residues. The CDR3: CASSLERRGPRSTDTQYF. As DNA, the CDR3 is TGTGCCAGCAGCTTAGAAAGGAGGGGGCCCCGTAGCACAGATACGCAGTATTTT.

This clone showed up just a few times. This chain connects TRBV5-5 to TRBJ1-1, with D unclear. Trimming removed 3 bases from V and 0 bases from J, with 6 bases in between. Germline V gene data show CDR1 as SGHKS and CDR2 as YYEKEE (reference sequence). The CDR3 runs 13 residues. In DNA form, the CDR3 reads TGTGCCAGCAGCTGGGCGATGAACACTGAAGCTTTCTTT. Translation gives CASSWAMNTEAFF.

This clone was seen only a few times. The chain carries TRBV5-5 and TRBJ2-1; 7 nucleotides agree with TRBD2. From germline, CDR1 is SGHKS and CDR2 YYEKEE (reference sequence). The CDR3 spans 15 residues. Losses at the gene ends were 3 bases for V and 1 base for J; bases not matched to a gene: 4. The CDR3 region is CASSSTSWSYNEQFF. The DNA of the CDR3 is TGTGCCAGCAGCTCGACTAGCTGGTCCTACAATGAGCAGTTCTTC.

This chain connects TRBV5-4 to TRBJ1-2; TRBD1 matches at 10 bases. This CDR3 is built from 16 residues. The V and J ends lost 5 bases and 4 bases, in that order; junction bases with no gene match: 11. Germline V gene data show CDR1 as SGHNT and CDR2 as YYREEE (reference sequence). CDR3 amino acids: CASRPGTGDPFYGYTF. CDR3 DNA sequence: TGTGCCAGCAGGCCCGGGACAGGGGACCCGTTCTATGGCTACACCTTC.

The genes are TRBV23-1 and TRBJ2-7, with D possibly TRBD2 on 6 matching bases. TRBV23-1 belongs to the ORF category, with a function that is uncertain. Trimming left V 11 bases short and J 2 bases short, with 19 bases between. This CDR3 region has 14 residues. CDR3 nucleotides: TGCGCCGTACCGTTGAGGGACTGGACCTACGAGCAGTACTTC. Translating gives CAVPLRDWTYEQYF.

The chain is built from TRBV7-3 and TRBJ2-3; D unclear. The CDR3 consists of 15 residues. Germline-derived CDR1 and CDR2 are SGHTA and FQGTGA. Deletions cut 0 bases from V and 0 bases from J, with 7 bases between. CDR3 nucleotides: TGTGCCAGCAGCTTAACGGCATCTAGCACAGATACGCAGTATTTT. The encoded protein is CASSLTASSTDTQYF. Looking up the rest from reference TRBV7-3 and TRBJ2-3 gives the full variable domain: GAGVSQTPSNKVTEKGKYVELRCDPISGHTALYWYRQSLGQGPEFLIYFQGTGAADDSGLPNDRFFAVRPEGSVSTLKIQRTERGDSAVYLCASSLTASSTDTQYFGPGTRLTVL.

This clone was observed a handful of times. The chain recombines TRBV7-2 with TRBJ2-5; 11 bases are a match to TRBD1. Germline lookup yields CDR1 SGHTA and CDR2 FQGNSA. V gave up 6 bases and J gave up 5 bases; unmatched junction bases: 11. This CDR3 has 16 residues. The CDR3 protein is CASSPLGQGVSETQYF. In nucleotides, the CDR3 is TGTGCCAGCAGTCCCCTGGGACAGGGGGTGTCGGAGACCCAGTACTTC.

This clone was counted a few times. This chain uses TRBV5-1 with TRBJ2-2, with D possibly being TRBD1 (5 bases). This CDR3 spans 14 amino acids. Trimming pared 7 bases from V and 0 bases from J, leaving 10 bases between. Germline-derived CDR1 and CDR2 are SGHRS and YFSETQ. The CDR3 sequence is CASQDNTNTGELFF. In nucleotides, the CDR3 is TGCGCCAGCCAGGACAACACGAACACCGGGGAGCTGTTTTTT. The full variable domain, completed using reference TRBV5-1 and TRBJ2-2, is KAGVTQTPRYLIKTRGQQVTLSCSPISGHRSVSWYQQTPGQGLQFLFEYFSETQRNKGNFPGRFSGRQFSNSRSEMNVSTLELGDSALYLCASQDNTNTGELFFGEGSRLTVL.

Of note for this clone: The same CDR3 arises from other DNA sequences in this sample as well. CDR3 protein: CASSLEQGVGGYTF. CDR3 DNA: TGCGCCAGCAGCTTGGAGCAGGGGGTAGGGGGCTACACCTTC. The rearrangement joins TRBV5-1 to TRBJ1-2, with 7 bases identical to TRBD1. The CDR3 is 14 amino acids. Per the germline V gene, CDR1 is SGHRS and CDR2 is YFSETQ. With V trimmed by 0 bases and J by 8 bases, 7 bases remained unmatched.

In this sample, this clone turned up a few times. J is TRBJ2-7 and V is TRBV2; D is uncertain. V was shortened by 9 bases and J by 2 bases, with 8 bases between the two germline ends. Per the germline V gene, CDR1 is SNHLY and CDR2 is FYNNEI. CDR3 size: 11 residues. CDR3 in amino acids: CASRPAYEQYF. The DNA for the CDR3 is TGTGCCAGTCGCCCGGCCTACGAGCAGTACTTC.

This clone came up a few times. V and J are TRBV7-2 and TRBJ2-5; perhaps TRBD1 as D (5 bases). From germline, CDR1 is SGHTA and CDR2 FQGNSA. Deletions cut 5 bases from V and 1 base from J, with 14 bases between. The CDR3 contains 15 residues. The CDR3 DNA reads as TGTGCCAGCAGCCTAGGGGCTTCCCTCCAAGAGACCCAGTACTTC. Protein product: CASSLGASLQETQYF.

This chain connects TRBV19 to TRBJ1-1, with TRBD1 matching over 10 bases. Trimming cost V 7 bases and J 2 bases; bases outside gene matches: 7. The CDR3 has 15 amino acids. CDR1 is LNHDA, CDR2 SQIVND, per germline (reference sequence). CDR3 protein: CASTRTGGFNTEAFF. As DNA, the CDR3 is TGTGCCAGTACCCGGACAGGGGGATTCAACACTGAAGCTTTCTTT.

This chain's CDR3 is CASSVNQMNTEAFF. The CDR3 bases are TGTGCCAGCAGCGTTAACCAGATGAACACTGAAGCTTTCTTT. V gene TRBV9 combines with J gene TRBJ1-1; D not resolved. With 2 bases removed from V and 0 bases from J, the gap between germline ends came to 8 bases. This CDR3 is built from 14 residues. In germline, CDR1 is SGDLS, CDR2 YYNGEE.

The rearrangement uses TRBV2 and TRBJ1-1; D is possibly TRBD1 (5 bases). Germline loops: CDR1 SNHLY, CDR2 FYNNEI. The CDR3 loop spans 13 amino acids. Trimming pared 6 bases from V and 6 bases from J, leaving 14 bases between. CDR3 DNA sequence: TGTGCCAGCAGAACCCAGGGTAAGGCTGAAGCTTTCTTT. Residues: CASRTQGKAEAFF.

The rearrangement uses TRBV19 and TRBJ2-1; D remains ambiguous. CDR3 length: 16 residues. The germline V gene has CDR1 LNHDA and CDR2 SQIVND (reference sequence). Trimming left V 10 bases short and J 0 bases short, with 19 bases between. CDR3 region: CATAFRLPSSYNEQFF. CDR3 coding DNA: TGTGCCACTGCCTTCAGGCTCCCCAGCTCCTACAATGAGCAGTTCTTC.

CDR3 sequence: CASSPAIQGAGNEQFF. CDR3 DNA: TGTGCCAGCAGCCCTGCAATACAGGGGGCTGGGAATGAGCAGTTCTTC. The chain links TRBV5-4 to TRBJ2-1; 9 bases are shared with TRBD1. The trim removed 4 bases at V and 7 bases at J, leaving 12 bases unmatched. The CDR3 loop spans 16 amino acids. The germline CDR1 and CDR2 sequences are SGHNT and YYREEE (reference sequence). The full variable domain, its missing parts supplied by reference TRBV5-4 and TRBJ2-1, is ETGVTQSPTHLIKTRGQQVTLRCSSQSGHNTVSWYQQALGQGPQFIFQYYREEENGRGNFPPRFSGLQFPNYSSELNVNALELDDSALYLCASSPAIQGAGNEQFFGPGTRLTVL.